One TCR beta chain is described in this entry. Its binding antigen is unknown. The input lacks base qualities; no much larger clone sits a single base away. Each collaborating institution followed its own protocols to collect whole blood in K2EDTA tubes. Collaborator samples were shipped for TCRbeta analysis as frozen whole blood, isolated PBMCs, or DNA extracted from either sample type. The germline V gene specifies MGHRA as CDR1 and YSYEKL as CDR2. The junction shows trimming of 1 base on V and 1 base on J, plus 4 bases between the germline ends. The CDR3 has 13 amino acids, counting the end cysteine and phenylalanine. The DNA shown is the 39-base CDR3, in frame from base 1. The data were obtained in a study of blood T cell repertoires in COVID-19 (dated by TCRdb to the early 2020s). Concerning the study at large: Samples covering the acute and convalescent phases of COVID-19 were provided by collaborators in the United States, Italy and Spain. The material from the prospective study consisted of cDNA or gDNA derived from T cells, B-cell-depleted T cells, or PBMCs. Subjects who had been exposed to COVID-19, were actively infected with it, or had recovered from it provided the deeply sampled blood TCRbeta repertoires that made up the dataset. The repertoires were made available in a free public database intended to serve as a resource for research on the immune response to SARS-CoV-2. Samples were obtained from the ongoing ImmuneRACE study (first 160 participants) and from about 1,300 subjects provided by 6 global collaborators. The sample metadata nearly always contained a de-identified subject ID, COVID-19 status, age in years and sex. Where HLA class I and class II types were available, the types were taken from metadata supplied by the sample provider, not from assay-based typing. Results and caveats for the whole study, not just this receptor: The amount of clinical and demographic metadata varied by source and participant and was provided uncurated.

TCRbeta CDR3 regions were amplified from genomic DNA using the immunoSEQ Assay, a bias-controlled multiplex PCR. The paper's processing steps were these. The number of nucleated cells in each sample was estimated by amplification of reference gene primers within the assay. To quantify the absolute abundance of each unique TCRbeta CDR3 rearrangement, sequence reads were collapsed and filtered. Productive Simpson clonality was computed per sample as the square root of Simpson's diversity index over productive rearrangements. TCRdb's version of the immuneACCESS table is confined to in-frame rearrangements and falls short of the full clone set. An unresolved V gene accounts for under half of the shortfall where checked; the remainder is of unknown origin. Clone size and the V and J calls come from that table; the DNA yielded D and trimming. This sample is represented by roughly 40,000 clones; around 90% of them were singletons. About 12% of the sample rests with the top ten.

The material sequenced was peripheral blood. The clonotype comes from a man in his 70s with acute or convalescent COVID-19. This sequence uses TRBV4-1 and TRBJ1-1; there is no confident call for the D gene. The sequenced DNA is TGCGCCAGCAGCCAAGTGAGGAACACTGAAGCTTTCTTT. Translation gives CASSQVRNTEAFF.